These 16 T cell receptor beta chains came from one sample sequenced in a study of cytomegalovirus exposure and HLA in healthy donors. PCR involved 60 Vbeta and 13 Jbeta primers. Profiled with immunoSEQ multiplex PCR; TCRdb holds only in-frame clones, not every one. The repertoire holds around 160,000 clones, with approximately 88% as singletons. Sequencing was done on a sample of PBMCs. The receptors shown here come from a woman aged 18-30 years in good health and CMV-seronegative.

The chain is built from TRBV28 and TRBJ1-4; a possible D gene is TRBD1 (5 bases). V shed 7 bases and J shed 7 bases, with 16 bases lying between them. The CDR3 is 14 residues long. Germline CDR1 is MDHEN and CDR2 is SYDVKM. The CDR3 DNA is TGTGCCAGCAACATCGGATACAGGACTGAAAAACTGTTTTTT. Protein sequence: CASNIGYRTEKLFF.

The chain couples TRBV6-6 to TRBJ2-4; D unresolved. This CDR3 is built from 16 residues. The V end lost 7 bases, the J end lost 2 bases, and 18 bases lay between the germline ends. CDR1 MNHNY and CDR2 SVGAGI come from the germline V gene (reference sequence). CDR3 region: CASTNGRTTTKNIQYF. CDR3 DNA sequence: TGTGCCAGCACAAACGGCCGAACGACAACCAAAAACATTCAGTACTTC.

The V gene is TRBV7-9, the J gene TRBJ1-3, with D unresolved. Germline V gene lookup returns CDR1 SEHNR and CDR2 FQNEAQ (reference sequence). This CDR3 region has 16 residues. Between the trimmed V and J ends, which lost 2 bases and 0 bases, there was a span of 11 bases. The CDR3, as DNA: TGTGCCAGCAGCTTACCCCTTACAGCCTCTGGAAACACCATATATTTT. Translating gives CASSLPLTASGNTIYF. Looking up the rest from reference TRBV7-9 and TRBJ1-3 gives the full variable domain: DTGVSQNPRHKITKRGQNVTFRCDPISEHNRLYWYRQTLGQGPEFLTYFQNEAQLEKSRLLSDRFSAERPKGSFSTLEIQRTEQGDSAMYLCASSLPLTASGNTIYFGEGSWLTVV.

The CDR3 reads CASKEGTGAYEQYF. The DNA for the CDR3 is TGTGCCAGCAAGGAGGGGACAGGGGCCTACGAGCAGTACTTC. V usage is TRBV6-1 and J usage is TRBJ2-7; TRBD1 agrees at 10 bases. Germline CDR1 MNHNS, CDR2 SASEGT. The CDR3 is made up of 14 amino acids. Unmatched junction bases numbered 5, after V lost 7 bases and J lost 2 bases.

This clone was recorded only once. The sample contains more than one DNA sequence encoding this CDR3. The rearrangement links TRBV6-1 to TRBJ2-3; 10 nucleotides match TRBD1. This CDR3 comprises 19 residues. CDR1 is MNHNS and CDR2 is SASEGT in the germline V gene. Trimming took 0 bases from V and 1 from J; bases not matched to a gene: 10. The CDR3 spells CASSEALHGDRGRTDTQYF. The CDR3 DNA reads TGTGCCAGCAGTGAAGCGCTTCATGGGGACAGGGGTCGCACAGATACGCAGTATTTT.

The chain employs TRBV6-1 and TRBJ2-2; maybe TRBD2 (5 bases). Trimming cost V 3 bases and J 3 bases, with 11 bases left between them. The germline V gene encodes CDR1 MNHNS and CDR2 SASEGT. This CDR3 has 15 residues. CDR3 sequence (DNA): TGTGCCAGCAGTGATACGGGGTGGGACACCGGGGAGCTGTTTTTT. Protein sequence: CASSDTGWDTGELFF.

The chain has TRBV2 and TRBJ2-3, with 16 bases that match TRBD2. The CDR3 has 17 residues. J gave up 6 bases and V 6 bases, and 9 bases lay outside the gene matches. Germline V CDR1 and CDR2: SNHLY, FYNNEI. This CDR3 is CASRMGLAGGPSDTQYF. The CDR3 region has the DNA TGTGCCAGCAGGATGGGACTAGCGGGGGGGCCTAGTGATACGCAGTATTTT. Filled out from reference TRBV2 and TRBJ2-3, the complete variable domain reads EPEVTQTPSHQVTQMGQEVILRCVPISNHLYFYWYRQILGQKVEFLVSFYNNEISEKSEIFDDQFSVERPDGSNFTLKIRSTKLEDSAMYFCASRMGLAGGPSDTQYFGPGTRLTVL.

The chain employs TRBV5-4 and TRBJ2-2; D is perhaps TRBD1 (5 bases). CDR1 is SGHNT and CDR2 is YYREEE in the germline V gene (reference sequence). The CDR3 totals 17 residues. The V gene lost 2 bases and the J gene lost 5 bases, with 19 bases spanning the gap. DNA for the CDR3: TGTGCCAGCAGCTTTGACACCTCCAGGGCATTAACCGGGGAGCTGTTTTTT. Amino acids: CASSFDTSRALTGELFF.

This chain connects TRBV4-2 to TRBJ2-7; D possibly corresponds to TRBD2 (5 bases). V shed 1 base and J shed 7 bases, with 14 bases lying between them. This CDR3 region has 14 residues. Per the germline V gene, CDR1 is LGHNA and CDR2 is YNFKEQ. The CDR3 DNA is TGTGCCAGCAGCCAAGCAATAAGTGAGGGAGAGCAGTACTTC. Translation gives CASSQAISEGEQYF.

This clone was observed a handful of times. V gene TRBV5-8 combines with J gene TRBJ1-1, with 10 positions matching TRBD1. This CDR3 is 17 amino acids long. The germline V gene encodes CDR1 SGHTS and CDR2 YDEGEE. V trimming: 3 bases; J trimming: 4 bases; junction bases outside the gene matches: 12. CDR3: CASSSPAGTGVLTEAFF. CDR3 bases: TGTGCCAGCAGCTCTCCCGCCGGGACAGGGGTCCTCACTGAAGCTTTCTTT.

CDR3 in DNA: TGTGCCAGCAGTGTAGGCCGGGGGGGCTACACCTTC. Protein sequence: CASSVGRGGYTF. The genes are TRBV6-1 and TRBJ1-2; a possible D gene is TRBD1 (5 bases). V lost 4 bases, J lost 8 bases, and 11 bases lay in between. This CDR3 region has 12 residues. Germline CDR1 reads MNHNS; CDR2 reads SASEGT.

The CDR3, as DNA: TGTGCCAGTAGTAGGGTGGGACAGGGATTCAATGAGCAGTTCTTC. Its translation: CASSRVGQGFNEQFF. The gene calls are TRBV19 and TRBJ2-1, with TRBD1 matching over 9 bases. In germline, CDR1 is LNHDA, CDR2 SQIVND (reference sequence). The CDR3 has 15 amino acids. The V and J ends lost 4 bases and 6 bases, in that order; junction bases with no gene match: 7.

The V and J genes are TRBV6-1 and TRBJ1-2; D ambiguous. The length of the CDR3 is 13 residues. Germline V gene lookup returns CDR1 MNHNS and CDR2 SASEGT. Trimming took off 6 bases at V and 0 bases at J, with 8 bases between the two ends. CDR3 in DNA: TGTGCCAGCAGGATAGAGGCTAACTATGGCTACACCTTC. Protein sequence: CASRIEANYGYTF.

This chain connects TRBV14 to TRBJ2-1; 8 nucleotides align to TRBD2. There are 16 residues in the CDR3. Germline-derived CDR1 and CDR2 are SGHDN and FVKESK. Trimming at V came to 2 bases and at J to 2 bases, leaving 5 bases not matched to a gene. DNA of the CDR3: TGTGCCAGCAGCCAACTGGGCGGGGGGCCCTACAATGAGCAGTTCTTC. Protein: CASSQLGGGPYNEQFF. Looking up the rest from reference TRBV14 and TRBJ2-1 gives the full variable domain: EAGVTQFPSHSVIEKGQTVTLRCDPISGHDNLYWYRRVMGKEIKFLLHFVKESKQDESGMPNNRFLAERTGGTYSTLKVQPAELEDSGVYFCASSQLGGGPYNEQFFGPGTRLTVL.

The V call is TRBV11-2, the J call TRBJ1-1, with a possible D match to TRBD1 (6 bases). The V end lost 6 bases, the J end lost 1 base, and 12 bases lay between the germline ends. The CDR3 is made up of 14 amino acids. Germline V gene lookup returns CDR1 SGHAT and CDR2 FQNNGV. The CDR3 loop is CASRPGQTNTEAFF. CDR3 nucleotide sequence: TGTGCCAGCAGACCTGGACAGACGAACACTGAAGCTTTCTTT.

This clone has a handful of counts. The rearrangement links TRBV2 to TRBJ2-1; TRBD1 agrees at 8 bases. The CDR3 runs 13 residues. V dropped 7 bases and J dropped 4; count of bases not matched to a gene: 3. Germline loops: CDR1 SNHLY, CDR2 FYNNEI. In nucleotides, the CDR3 is TGTGCCAGCATCAGGGGGCCGTACAATGAGCAGTTCTTC. Its translation is CASIRGPYNEQFF. The full variable domain, completed using reference TRBV2 and TRBJ2-1, is EPEVTQTPSHQVTQMGQEVILRCVPISNHLYFYWYRQILGQKVEFLVSFYNNEISEKSEIFDDQFSVERPDGSNFTLKIRSTKLEDSAMYFCASIRGPYNEQFFGPGTRLTVL.